This T cell receptor (beta chain) was sequenced during a study of cytomegalovirus exposure and HLA in healthy donors. Trimming took 1 base from V and 9 from J; bases not matched to a gene: 2. This CDR3 is 13 amino acids long. The germline V gene has CDR1 MGHRA and CDR2 YSYEKL. PCR primers comprised 60 Vbeta and 13 Jbeta primers. Data came from immunoSEQ multiplex PCR; TCRdb stores just in-frame clones and leaves some out. The data hold around 150,000 clones, with about four fifths observed a single time. Specimen: PBMCs. The source of this sequence is a male donor in good health and CMV-seronegative. The rearrangement uses TRBV4-1 and TRBJ2-4; 8 bases align to TRBD1. CDR3 DNA sequence: TGCGCCAGCAGCCAAGGGACAGGGATCATTCAGTACTTC. Translating it yields CASSQGTGIIQYF.